These 30 T cell receptor beta chains were all obtained from the same sample, sequenced in a study of blood T cell repertoires in COVID-19. Clones were sequenced by immunoSEQ multiplex PCR, and TCRdb holds only the in-frame ones, with some missing. The repertoire holds 250,000 or so clones, with about nine tenths as singletons. The sequenced sample consisted of peripheral blood. These receptors were collected from a woman between 55 and 75 years old with acute or convalescent COVID-19.

In this sample, this clone turned up once. The CDR3: CASSETALYGYTF. In nucleotides, the CDR3 is TGTGCCAGCAGCGAAACAGCTCTTTATGGCTACACCTTC. The chain couples TRBV5-6 to TRBJ1-2; D is unresolved. CDR1 is SGHDT and CDR2 is YYEEEE in the germline V gene. The CDR3 has 13 amino acids. With 4 bases removed from V and 5 bases from J, the gap between germline ends came to 12 bases.

The chain combines TRBV2 with TRBJ1-2; D uncertain. Per germline, CDR1 SNHLY and CDR2 FYNNEI. Trimming took off 3 bases at V and 4 bases at J, with 3 bases between the two ends. This CDR3 has 11 amino acids. CDR3 amino acids: CASSDIYGYTF. DNA of the CDR3: TGTGCCAGCAGTGACATCTATGGCTACACCTTC. The full variable domain, rest sourced from reference TRBV2 and TRBJ1-2, is EPEVTQTPSHQVTQMGQEVILRCVPISNHLYFYWYRQILGQKVEFLVSFYNNEISEKSEIFDDQFSVERPDGSNFTLKIRSTKLEDSAMYFCASSDIYGYTFGSGTRLTVV.

The genes are TRBV7-2 and TRBJ1-3; D unclear. Trimming shortened V by 5 bases and J by 0 bases, and 8 bases separated the two germline ends. This CDR3 is built from 14 residues. From germline, CDR1 is SGHTA and CDR2 FQGNSA. For the CDR3, the DNA is TGTGCCAGCAGCCCCCAGCGCTCTGGAAACACCATATATTTT. It is translated as CASSPQRSGNTIYF. Full variable domain (missing parts from reference TRBV7-2 and TRBJ1-3): GAGVSQSPSNKVTEKGKDVELRCDPISGHTALYWYRQSLGQGLEFLIYFQGNSAPDKSGLPSDRFSAERTGGSVSTLTIQRTQQEDSAVYLCASSPQRSGNTIYFGEGSWLTVV.

The chain joins TRBV18 to TRBJ2-7, with 8 positions matching TRBD2. The germline V gene has CDR1 KGHSH and CDR2 LQKENI. There are 14 residues in the CDR3. With 6 bases clipped from V and 3 bases from J, the junction kept 7 bases outside the gene matches. CDR3 sequence: CASSPGLVGYEQYF. The CDR3 DNA reads as TGTGCCAGCTCGCCGGGACTAGTGGGCTACGAGCAGTACTTC.

The DNA of the CDR3 is TGTGCCAGCAGCCAAGATGGGCCGGGGGTGGAGGCACCCCTCCACTTT. Encoded protein: CASSQDGPGVEAPLHF. The chain joins TRBV14 to TRBJ1-6, with D possibly being TRBD1 (5 bases). Germline V gives CDR1 SGHDN, CDR2 FVKESK. The CDR3 loop spans 16 amino acids. The ends were cut back, 0 bases at V and 11 bases at J, with 17 bases in the middle.

The V gene is TRBV5-5, the J gene TRBJ1-1, with TRBD1 as a possible D gene (5 bases). This CDR3 is 14 amino acids long. Germline CDR1 SGHKS, CDR2 YYEKEE (reference sequence). The V end was cut by 4 bases, the J end by 1 base, with 11 bases between. The CDR3 DNA follows: TGTGCCAGCAGCCGGGACTATGGGAACACTGAAGCTTTCTTT. Its protein is CASSRDYGNTEAFF.

The chain joins TRBV19 to TRBJ2-7; possibly TRBD1 for D (6 bases). The ends were cut back, 1 base at V and 4 bases at J, with 14 bases in the middle. The CDR3 extends over 15 amino acids. Germline V gene lookup returns CDR1 LNHDA and CDR2 SQIVND (reference sequence). This CDR3 is CASSIGLTGGYEQYF. CDR3 in DNA: TGTGCCAGTAGTATAGGGTTGACAGGAGGATACGAGCAGTACTTC. Full variable domain (missing parts from reference TRBV19 and TRBJ2-7): DGGITQSPKYLFRKEGQNVTLSCEQNLNHDAMYWYRQDPGQGLRLIYYSQIVNDFQKGDIAEGYSVSREKKESFPLTVTSAQKNPTAFYLCASSIGLTGGYEQYFGPGTRLTVT.

This sequence joins TRBV7-3 and TRBJ2-1, with 10 positions matching TRBD2. CDR1 and CDR2 (germline): SGHTA, FQGTGA. V lost 2 bases and J lost 3; bases outside the gene matches: 1. CDR3 size: 15 residues. The CDR3 region has the DNA TGTGCCAGCAGCTTACTAGCGGGGGTCTACAATGAGCAGTTCTTC. Amino acid sequence: CASSLLAGVYNEQFF.

The rearrangement joins TRBV5-1 to TRBJ1-6; D uncertain. The germline V and J ends were trimmed by 2 bases and 4 bases, with 7 bases remaining between them. CDR1 and CDR2 (germline): SGHRS, YFSETQ. This CDR3 is built from 14 residues. The CDR3 DNA is TGCGCCAGCAGCTTCGCACATTATAATTCACCCCTCCACTTT. It yields the protein CASSFAHYNSPLHF. Based on the CDR3 plus reference TRBV5-1 and TRBJ1-6, the full variable domain is KAGVTQTPRYLIKTRGQQVTLSCSPISGHRSVSWYQQTPGQGLQFLFEYFSETQRNKGNFPGRFSGRQFSNSRSEMNVSTLELGDSALYLCASSFAHYNSPLHFGNGTRLTVT.

The rearrangement links TRBV29-1 to TRBJ1-5, with 12 bases lining up with TRBD1. With V trimmed by 6 bases and J by 5 bases, 5 bases remained unmatched. Germline V gene lookup returns CDR1 SQVTM and CDR2 ANQGSEA. This CDR3 region has 14 residues. This chain's CDR3 is CSVRDRGQDQPQHF. CDR3 coding DNA: TGCAGCGTCAGGGACAGGGGGCAGGATCAGCCCCAGCATTTT.

The CDR3 loop is CASPPDGRGLGGIQPQHF. The CDR3 DNA reads as TGTGCCAGCCCCCCGGACGGCAGGGGGCTGGGGGGAATTCAGCCCCAGCATTTT. The chain recombines TRBV28 with TRBJ1-5, with 8 nucleotides matching TRBD1. The junction had 21 bases not matched to a gene; V was cut back by 8 bases and J by 6 bases. Germline V lookup: CDR1 MDHEN, CDR2 SYDVKM. The CDR3 sequence is 18 residues long. Drawing the rest from reference TRBV28 and TRBJ1-5, the complete variable domain is DVKVTQSSRYLVKRTGEKVFLECVQDMDHENMFWYRQDPGLGLRLIYFSYDVKMKEKGDIPEGYSVSREKKERFSLILESASTNQTSMYLCASPPDGRGLGGIQPQHFGDGTRLSIL.

The V gene is TRBV5-1, the J gene TRBJ2-1; D may be TRBD2 (5 bases). Deletions cut 9 bases from V and 0 bases from J, with 16 bases between. This CDR3 is built from 15 residues. The germline CDR1 and CDR2 sequences are SGHRS and YFSETQ. The CDR3 protein is CATKSSGSSYNEQFF. Here the CDR3 DNA reads TGCGCCACCAAGTCAAGCGGTAGCTCCTACAATGAGCAGTTCTTC.

This sequence joins TRBV7-2 and TRBJ2-6; D may be TRBD1 (6 bases). The V gene lost 5 bases and the J gene lost 1 base, with 21 bases spanning the gap. Germline CDR1 SGHTA, CDR2 FQGNSA. The CDR3 runs 19 residues. CDR3 DNA: TGTGCCAGCAGCCCCCAACCCTACAGGGTAGAGTCTGGGGCCAACGTCCTGACTTTC. Its protein product is CASSPQPYRVESGANVLTF. The full variable domain, with the rest looked up from reference TRBV7-2 and TRBJ2-6, is GAGVSQSPSNKVTEKGKDVELRCDPISGHTALYWYRQSLGQGLEFLIYFQGNSAPDKSGLPSDRFSAERTGGSVSTLTIQRTQQEDSAVYLCASSPQPYRVESGANVLTFGAGSRLTVL.

This clone was counted once. This chain uses TRBV7-2 with TRBJ1-5, with 7 positions matching TRBD1. The V gene's germline CDR1 is SGHTA and CDR2 FQGNSA. The CDR3 is 14 amino acids. With 2 bases clipped from V and 5 bases from J, the junction kept 3 bases outside the gene matches. The DNA of the CDR3 is TGTGCCAGCAGCTTATATCAGGGGGATCAGCCCCAGCATTTT. Translated, it gives CASSLYQGDQPQHF.

V gene TRBV9 combines with J gene TRBJ1-4; D possibly corresponds to TRBD1 (6 bases). The CDR3 spans 14 residues. V lost 3 bases, J lost 4 bases, and 10 bases lay in between. Germline V gene sequence: CDR1 SGDLS, CDR2 YYNGEE. CDR3 bases: TGTGCCAGCAGCGCTACAGGGTATAATGAAAAACTGTTTTTT. Amino acid sequence: CASSATGYNEKLFF.

The chain has TRBV24-1 and TRBJ1-2, with D possibly TRBD1 on 6 matching bases. The V and J ends lost 5 bases and 7 bases respectively, with 13 bases between them. Per the germline V gene, CDR1 is KGHDR and CDR2 is SFDVKD. The CDR3 has 13 residues. DNA for the CDR3: TGTGCCACCAGTGGCAGGGGTTCGGGTGGCTACACCTTC. It encodes CATSGRGSGGYTF.

This clone occurred once. The chain combines TRBV28 with TRBJ2-4, with 7 bases that match TRBD1. CDR1 is MDHEN and CDR2 is SYDVKM in the germline V gene. J was trimmed by 6 bases and V by 5 bases; bases with no gene match: 7. The CDR3 loop spans 14 amino acids. The DNA for the CDR3 is TGTGCCAGCAGTATTCGACAGGGTGGAAACATTCAGTACTTC. Its translation: CASSIRQGGNIQYF.

The chain is built from TRBV5-1 and TRBJ1-6; TRBD1 matches 9 bases. CDR1 is SGHRS and CDR2 is YFSETQ in the germline V gene. V was clipped by 0 bases and J by 7 bases; unmatched bases: 2. The CDR3 sequence is 15 residues long. The CDR3 reads CASSLGQGENSPLHF. CDR3 nucleotide sequence: TGCGCCAGCAGCTTGGGACAGGGGGAAAATTCACCCCTCCACTTT. Variable domain in full (rest from reference TRBV5-1 and TRBJ1-6): KAGVTQTPRYLIKTRGQQVTLSCSPISGHRSVSWYQQTPGQGLQFLFEYFSETQRNKGNFPGRFSGRQFSNSRSEMNVSTLELGDSALYLCASSLGQGENSPLHFGNGTRLTVT.

The chain uses TRBV6-4 and TRBJ1-2; 9 bases agree with TRBD1. With V trimmed by 2 bases and J by 8 bases, 6 bases remained unmatched. The V gene's germline CDR1 is MRHNA and CDR2 SNTAGT. CDR3 size: 14 residues. In DNA form, the CDR3 reads TGTGCCAGCAGTGACGGGGACAGGGCTGGGGGCTACACCTTC. Its protein product is CASSDGDRAGGYTF.

The chain employs TRBV5-4 and TRBJ1-1, with a possible D match to TRBD1 (6 bases). The V end lost 4 bases, the J end lost 2 bases, and 15 bases lay between the germline ends. The germline gives CDR1 SGHNT, CDR2 YYREEE (reference sequence). The CDR3 contains 15 residues. The CDR3 bases are TGTGCCAGCAGCCGTGGCCAGGGGTATAACACTGAAGCTTTCTTT. It translates to CASSRGQGYNTEAFF.

This sequence joins TRBV11-2 and TRBJ2-7; 9 nucleotides match TRBD1. Germline CDR1 SGHAT, CDR2 FQNNGV. J gave up 1 base and V 1 base, and 5 bases lay outside the gene matches. CDR3 length: 16 residues. As DNA, the CDR3 is TGTGCCAGCAGCTTAGTGACCGGGACAGGGTCCTACGAGCAGTACTTC. The encoded protein is CASSLVTGTGSYEQYF.

The CDR3 is CAISGGAGETQYF. Here the CDR3 DNA reads TGTGCCATCAGCGGGGGGGCCGGCGAGACCCAGTACTTC. V and J are TRBV10-3 and TRBJ2-5; 8 nucleotides align to TRBD2. In germline, CDR1 is ENHRY, CDR2 SYGVKD. The CDR3 runs 13 residues. V shed 6 bases, J shed 5 bases, and the junction held 5 bases outside the gene matches.

V and J are TRBV12-5 and TRBJ1-1, with D perhaps matching TRBD1 (5 bases). CDR3 size: 14 residues. Trimming cost V 5 bases and J 4 bases, with 14 bases left between them. The germline V gene encodes CDR1 LGHNT and CDR2 FRNRAP. CDR3 sequence reads: CASGKGVGVTEAFF. Here the CDR3 DNA reads TGTGCTAGTGGTAAAGGGGTTGGTGTCACTGAAGCTTTCTTT.

The V call is TRBV30, the J call TRBJ1-6, with D unresolved. V was trimmed by 1 base and J by 10 bases, leaving 17 bases between them. The CDR3 has 15 residues. Germline V CDR1 and CDR2: GTSNPN, SVGIG (reference sequence). The CDR3 is CAWSGRRQDRSPLHF. CDR3 coding DNA: TGTGCCTGGAGTGGAAGGCGTCAGGATAGATCACCCCTCCACTTT.

This clone was detected once. The V and J genes are TRBV19 and TRBJ2-5, with 11 positions matching TRBD1. Per the germline V gene, CDR1 is LNHDA and CDR2 is SQIVND (reference sequence). The CDR3 totals 14 residues. The V segment lost 5 bases and the J segment 3 bases; nucleotides outside the gene matches: 2. The CDR3, as DNA: TGTGCCAGTAGTCGGACAGGGGGCGAAGAGACCCAGTACTTC. Its protein product is CASSRTGGEETQYF.

The V gene is TRBV5-8, the J gene TRBJ2-5, with 7 bases fitting TRBD1. Germline CDR1 is SGHTS and CDR2 is YDEGEE. Trimming took 4 bases from V and 2 from J; bases not matched to a gene: 8. This CDR3 region has 15 residues. The CDR3 loop reads CASSKGAAIQETQYF. The DNA for the CDR3 is TGTGCCAGCAGCAAGGGGGCCGCTATACAAGAGACCCAGTACTTC.

The DNA of the CDR3 is TGTGCCAGTAGTAAAAGCGGGCCAGGCGCAGTACCGTTCTTC. It is translated as CASSKSGPGAVPFF. J is TRBJ2-1 and V is TRBV19; tentatively, D is TRBD2 (6 bases). The CDR3 is 14 amino acids. V was clipped by 4 bases and J by 15 bases, with 22 bases between them. Germline V gene lookup returns CDR1 LNHDA and CDR2 SQIVND (reference sequence).

V gene TRBV15 combines with J gene TRBJ2-1; possibly TRBD2 for D (7 bases). Germline CDR1 and CDR2: LNHNV and YYDKDF (reference sequence). Between the trimmed V and J ends, which lost 0 bases and 3 bases, there was a span of 12 bases. The CDR3 runs to 16 residues. In DNA form, the CDR3 reads TGTGCCACCAGCAGAGATGGCGGGGGCAGCTACAATGAGCAGTTCTTC. It yields the protein CATSRDGGGSYNEQFF.

The V call is TRBV27, the J call TRBJ2-2; 10 bases map to TRBD1. The CDR3 contains 15 residues. The germline CDR1 and CDR2 sequences are MNHEY and SMNVEV (reference sequence). J lost 7 bases, V lost 2 bases, and 4 bases had no gene match. DNA for the CDR3: TGTGCCAGCAGTTTAGGGACAGGGGCCCTCGGGGAGCTGTTTTTT. Amino acid sequence: CASSLGTGALGELFF.

The J gene is TRBJ1-2, the V gene TRBV28; 8 positions agree with TRBD1. After removal of 7 bases from V and 8 bases from J, the junction contained 3 bases not matched to a gene. Germline assignment: CDR1 MDHEN and CDR2 SYDVKM. This CDR3 region has 11 residues. The CDR3 region has the DNA TGTGCCAGCAACAGGGGGTGGGGCTACACCTTC. It yields the protein CASNRGWGYTF.